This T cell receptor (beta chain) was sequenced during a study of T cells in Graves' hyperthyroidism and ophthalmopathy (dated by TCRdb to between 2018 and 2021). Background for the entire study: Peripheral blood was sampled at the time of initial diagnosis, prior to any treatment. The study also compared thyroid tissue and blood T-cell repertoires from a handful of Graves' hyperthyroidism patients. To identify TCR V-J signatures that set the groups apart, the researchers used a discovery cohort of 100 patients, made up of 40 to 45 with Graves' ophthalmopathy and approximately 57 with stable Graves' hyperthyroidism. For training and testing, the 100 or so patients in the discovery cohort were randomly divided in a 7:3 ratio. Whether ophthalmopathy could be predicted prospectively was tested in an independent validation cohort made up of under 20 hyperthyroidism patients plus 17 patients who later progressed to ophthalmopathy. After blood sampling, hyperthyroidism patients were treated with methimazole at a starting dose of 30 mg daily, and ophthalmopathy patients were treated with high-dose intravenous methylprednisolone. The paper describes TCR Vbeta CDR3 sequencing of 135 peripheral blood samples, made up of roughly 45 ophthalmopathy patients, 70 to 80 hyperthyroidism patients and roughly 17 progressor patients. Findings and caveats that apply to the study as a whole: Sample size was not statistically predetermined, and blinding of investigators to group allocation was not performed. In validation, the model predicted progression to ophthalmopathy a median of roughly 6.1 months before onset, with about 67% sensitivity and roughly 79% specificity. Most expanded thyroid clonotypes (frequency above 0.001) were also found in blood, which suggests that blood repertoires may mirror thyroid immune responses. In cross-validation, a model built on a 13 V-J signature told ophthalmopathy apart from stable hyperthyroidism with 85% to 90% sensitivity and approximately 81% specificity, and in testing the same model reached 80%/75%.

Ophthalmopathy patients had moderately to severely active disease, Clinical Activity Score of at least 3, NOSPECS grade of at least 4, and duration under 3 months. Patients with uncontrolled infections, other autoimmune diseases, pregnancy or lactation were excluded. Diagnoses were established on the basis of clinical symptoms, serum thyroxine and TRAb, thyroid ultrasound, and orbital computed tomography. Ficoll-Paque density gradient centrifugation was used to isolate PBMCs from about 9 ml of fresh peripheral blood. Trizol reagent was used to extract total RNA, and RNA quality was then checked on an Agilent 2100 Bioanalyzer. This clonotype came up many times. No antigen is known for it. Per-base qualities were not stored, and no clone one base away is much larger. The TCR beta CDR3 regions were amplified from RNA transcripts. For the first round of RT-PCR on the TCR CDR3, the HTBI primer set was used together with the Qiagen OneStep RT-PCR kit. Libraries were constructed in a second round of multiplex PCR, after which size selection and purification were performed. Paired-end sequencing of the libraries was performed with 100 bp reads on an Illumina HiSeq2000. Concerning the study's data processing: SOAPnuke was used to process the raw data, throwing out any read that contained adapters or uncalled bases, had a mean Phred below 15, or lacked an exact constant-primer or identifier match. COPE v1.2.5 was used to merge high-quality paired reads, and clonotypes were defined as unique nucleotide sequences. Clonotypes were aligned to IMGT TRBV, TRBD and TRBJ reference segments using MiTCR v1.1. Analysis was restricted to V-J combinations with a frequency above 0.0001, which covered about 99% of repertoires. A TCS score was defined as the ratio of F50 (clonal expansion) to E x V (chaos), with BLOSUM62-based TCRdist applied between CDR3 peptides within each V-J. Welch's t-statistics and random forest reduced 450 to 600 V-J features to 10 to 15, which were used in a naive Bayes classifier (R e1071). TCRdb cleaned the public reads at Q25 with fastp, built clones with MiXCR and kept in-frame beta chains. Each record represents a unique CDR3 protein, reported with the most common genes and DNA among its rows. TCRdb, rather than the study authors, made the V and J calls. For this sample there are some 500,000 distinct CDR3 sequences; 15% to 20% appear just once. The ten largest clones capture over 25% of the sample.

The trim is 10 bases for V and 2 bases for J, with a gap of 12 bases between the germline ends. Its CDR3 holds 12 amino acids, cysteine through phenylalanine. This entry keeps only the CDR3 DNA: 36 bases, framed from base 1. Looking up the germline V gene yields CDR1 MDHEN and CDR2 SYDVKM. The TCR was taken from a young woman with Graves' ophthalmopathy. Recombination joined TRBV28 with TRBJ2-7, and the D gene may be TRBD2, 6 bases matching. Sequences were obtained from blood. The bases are TGTGCCACCGGGGGTATCGCCTACGAGCAGTACTTC. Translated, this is CATGGIAYEQYF.